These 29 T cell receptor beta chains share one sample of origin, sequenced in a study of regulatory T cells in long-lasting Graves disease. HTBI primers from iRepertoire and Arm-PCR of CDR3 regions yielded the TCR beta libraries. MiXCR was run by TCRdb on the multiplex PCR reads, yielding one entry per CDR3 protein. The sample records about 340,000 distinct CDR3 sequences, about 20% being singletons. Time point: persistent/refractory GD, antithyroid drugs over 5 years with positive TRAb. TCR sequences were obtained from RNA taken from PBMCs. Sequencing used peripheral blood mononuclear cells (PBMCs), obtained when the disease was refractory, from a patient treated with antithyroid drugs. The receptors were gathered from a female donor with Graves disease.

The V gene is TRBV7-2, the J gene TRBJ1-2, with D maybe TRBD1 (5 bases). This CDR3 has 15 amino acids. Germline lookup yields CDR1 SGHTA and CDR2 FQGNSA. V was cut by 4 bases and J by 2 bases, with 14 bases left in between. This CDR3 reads CASSSTADKNYGYTF. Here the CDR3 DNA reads TGTGCCAGCAGCTCGACAGCGGATAAAAACTATGGCTACACCTTC.

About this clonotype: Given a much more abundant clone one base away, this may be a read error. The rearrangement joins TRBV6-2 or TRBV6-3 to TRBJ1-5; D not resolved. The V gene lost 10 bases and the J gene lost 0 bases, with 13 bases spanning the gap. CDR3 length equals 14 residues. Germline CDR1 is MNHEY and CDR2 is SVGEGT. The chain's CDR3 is CANIGRYSNQPQHF. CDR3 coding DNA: TGTGCCAACATCGGGCGGTATAGCAATCAGCCCCAGCATTTT.

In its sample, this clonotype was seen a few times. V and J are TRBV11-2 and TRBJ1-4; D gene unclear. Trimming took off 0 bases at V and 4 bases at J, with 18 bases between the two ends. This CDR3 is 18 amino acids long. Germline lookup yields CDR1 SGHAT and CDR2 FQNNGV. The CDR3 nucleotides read TGTGCCAGCAGCTTAGATATTTCGTTTGGGCACCGTAATGAAAAACTGTTTTTT. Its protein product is CASSLDISFGHRNEKLFF.

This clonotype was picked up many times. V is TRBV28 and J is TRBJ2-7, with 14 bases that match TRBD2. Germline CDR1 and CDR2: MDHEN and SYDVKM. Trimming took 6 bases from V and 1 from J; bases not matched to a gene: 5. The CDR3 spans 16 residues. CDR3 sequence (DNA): TGTGCCAGCAGCACGACTAGCGGGAGGGGTTCCTACGAGCAGTACTTC. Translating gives CASSTTSGRGSYEQYF.

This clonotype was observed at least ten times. CDR3 in amino acids: CASSPYLLAGDSSYEQYF. CDR3 sequence (DNA): TGTGCCAGCAGTCCCTACCTTCTAGCGGGAGATAGCTCCTACGAGCAGTACTTC. The rearrangement joins TRBV28 to TRBJ2-7; 10 bases are a match to TRBD2. Germline CDR1 reads MDHEN; CDR2 reads SYDVKM. This CDR3 has 18 residues. J was trimmed by 0 bases and V by 5 bases; bases with no gene match: 13.

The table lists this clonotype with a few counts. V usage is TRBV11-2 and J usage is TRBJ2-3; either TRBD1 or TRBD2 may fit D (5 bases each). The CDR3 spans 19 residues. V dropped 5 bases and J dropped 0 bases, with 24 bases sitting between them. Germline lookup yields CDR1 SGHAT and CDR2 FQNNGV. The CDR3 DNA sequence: TGTGCCAGCAGCCGGGGAAGTGCCGGACATACGCCTAGCACAGATACGCAGTATTTT. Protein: CASSRGSAGHTPSTDTQYF.

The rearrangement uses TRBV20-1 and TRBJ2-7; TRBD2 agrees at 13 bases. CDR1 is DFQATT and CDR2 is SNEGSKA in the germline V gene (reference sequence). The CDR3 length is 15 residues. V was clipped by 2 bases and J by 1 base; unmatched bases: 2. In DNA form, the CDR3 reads TGCAGTGCTAGAAAGGGACTAGCGGGATCCTACGAGCAGTACTTC. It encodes CSARKGLAGSYEQYF.

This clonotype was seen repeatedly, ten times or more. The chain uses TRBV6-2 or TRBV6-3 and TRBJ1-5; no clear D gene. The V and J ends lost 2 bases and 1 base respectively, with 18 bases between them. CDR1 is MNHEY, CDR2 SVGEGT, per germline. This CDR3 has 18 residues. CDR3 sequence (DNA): TGTGCCAGCAGTTACCACCTTTTAGACCTACGGAGCAATCAGCCCCAGCATTTT. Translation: CASSYHLLDLRSNQPQHF.

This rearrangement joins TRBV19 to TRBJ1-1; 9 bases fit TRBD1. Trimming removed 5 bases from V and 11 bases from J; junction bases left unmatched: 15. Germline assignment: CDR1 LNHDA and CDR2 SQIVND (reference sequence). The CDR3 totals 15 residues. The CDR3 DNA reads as TGTGCCAGTAGTCTCACCTCGGGACAGGGTAGGGAGGCTTTCTTT. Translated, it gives CASSLTSGQGREAFF.

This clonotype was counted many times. In DNA form, the CDR3 reads TGTGCCAGCAGCCTAAGTATGGAGAACACCGGGGAGCTGTTTTTT. This gives the protein CASSLSMENTGELFF. This chain connects TRBV5-5 to TRBJ2-2; unclear D gene. Deletions cut 4 bases from V and 1 base from J, with 11 bases between. The CDR3 contains 15 residues. The V gene's germline CDR1 is SGHKS and CDR2 YYEKEE (reference sequence).

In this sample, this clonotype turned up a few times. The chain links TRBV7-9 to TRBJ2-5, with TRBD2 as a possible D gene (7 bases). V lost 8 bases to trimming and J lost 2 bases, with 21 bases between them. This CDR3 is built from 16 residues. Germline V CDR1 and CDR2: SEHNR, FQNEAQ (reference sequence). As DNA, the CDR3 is TGTGCCAGCTCCCGAAATGAGGGGGGGGGGCAAGAGACCCAGTACTTC. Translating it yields CASSRNEGGGQETQYF. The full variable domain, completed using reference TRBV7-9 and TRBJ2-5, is DTGVSQNPRHKITKRGQNVTFRCDPISEHNRLYWYRQTLGQGPEFLTYFQNEAQLEKSRLLSDRFSAERPKGSFSTLEIQRTEQGDSAMYLCASSRNEGGGQETQYFGPGTRLLVL.

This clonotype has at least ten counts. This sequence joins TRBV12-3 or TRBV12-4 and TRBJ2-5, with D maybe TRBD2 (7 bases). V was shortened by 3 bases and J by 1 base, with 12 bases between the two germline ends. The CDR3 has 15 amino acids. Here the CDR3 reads CASSFEGGGQETQYF. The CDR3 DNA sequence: TGTGCCAGCAGTTTTGAGGGAGGGGGCCAAGAGACCCAGTACTTC.

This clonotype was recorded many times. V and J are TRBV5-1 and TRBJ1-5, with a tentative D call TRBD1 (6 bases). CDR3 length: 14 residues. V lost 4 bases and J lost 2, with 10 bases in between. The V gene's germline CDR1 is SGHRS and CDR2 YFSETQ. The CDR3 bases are TGCGCCAGCAGCCGGGACAACCGCAATCAGCCCCAGCATTTT. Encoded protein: CASSRDNRNQPQHF.

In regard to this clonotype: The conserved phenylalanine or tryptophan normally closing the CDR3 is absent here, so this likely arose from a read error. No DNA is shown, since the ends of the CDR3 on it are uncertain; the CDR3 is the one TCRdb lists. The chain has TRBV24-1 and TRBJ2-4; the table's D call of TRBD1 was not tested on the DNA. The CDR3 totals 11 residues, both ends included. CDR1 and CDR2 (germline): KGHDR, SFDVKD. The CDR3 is CATSVADMERI.

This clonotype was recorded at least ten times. The CDR3 loop reads CASGTLPNYGYTF. CDR3 DNA: TGTGCCAGCGGGACACTACCTAACTATGGCTACACCTTC. This chain joins TRBV2 and TRBJ1-2, with a weak D call TRBD1 (6 bases). Germline-derived CDR1 and CDR2 are SNHLY and FYNNEI. The ends were cut back, 8 bases at V and 0 bases at J, with 10 bases in the middle. This CDR3 has 13 amino acids.

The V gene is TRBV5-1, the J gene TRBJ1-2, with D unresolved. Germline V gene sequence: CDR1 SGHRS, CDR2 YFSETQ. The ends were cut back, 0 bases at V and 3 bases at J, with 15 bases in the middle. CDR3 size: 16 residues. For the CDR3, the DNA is TGCGCCAGCAGCTTGGACTTTGAGGAGGGAGACTATGGCTACACCTTC. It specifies CASSLDFEEGDYGYTF.

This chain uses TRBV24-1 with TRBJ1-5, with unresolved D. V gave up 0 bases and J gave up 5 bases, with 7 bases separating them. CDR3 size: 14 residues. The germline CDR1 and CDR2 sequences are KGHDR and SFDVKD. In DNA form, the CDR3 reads TGTGCCACCAGTGATTTGGGGTCGGATCAGCCCCAGCATTTT. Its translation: CATSDLGSDQPQHF.

CDR3 nucleotide sequence: TGCGCCAGCAGCCAAGATATGATTGCGACAGGGTCCGGGGCCAACGTCCTGACTTTC. Protein: CASSQDMIATGSGANVLTF. This chain connects TRBV4-1 to TRBJ2-6; 7 bases agree with TRBD1. V gave up 0 bases and J gave up 4 bases; unmatched junction bases: 12. The CDR3 contains 19 residues. Germline V CDR1 and CDR2: MGHRA, YSYEKL.

This CDR3 is CASSRRGPNYGYTF. The CDR3 DNA is TGTGCCAGCAGCCGCAGGGGCCCTAACTATGGCTACACCTTC. The rearrangement joins TRBV6-1 to TRBJ1-2, with D possibly TRBD1 on 6 matching bases. The V end was cut by 6 bases, the J end by 0 bases, with 11 bases between. Germline V gene sequence: CDR1 MNHNS, CDR2 SASEGT. This CDR3 is built from 14 residues.

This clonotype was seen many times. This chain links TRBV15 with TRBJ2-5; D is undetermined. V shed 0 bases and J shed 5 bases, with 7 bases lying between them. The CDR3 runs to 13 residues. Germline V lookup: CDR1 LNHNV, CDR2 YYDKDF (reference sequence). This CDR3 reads CATSRDAPETQYF. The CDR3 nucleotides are TGTGCCACCAGCAGAGATGCTCCCGAGACCCAGTACTTC.

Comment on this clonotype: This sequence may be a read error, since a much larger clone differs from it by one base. This CDR3 reads CASKLAGTYGQYF. The DNA for the CDR3 is TGTGCCAGCAAGCTAGCGGGTACCTACGGGCAGTACTTC. The chain combines TRBV28 with TRBJ2-7; 8 bases match TRBD2. The CDR3 covers 13 residues. Germline V gene lookup returns CDR1 MDHEN and CDR2 SYDVKM.

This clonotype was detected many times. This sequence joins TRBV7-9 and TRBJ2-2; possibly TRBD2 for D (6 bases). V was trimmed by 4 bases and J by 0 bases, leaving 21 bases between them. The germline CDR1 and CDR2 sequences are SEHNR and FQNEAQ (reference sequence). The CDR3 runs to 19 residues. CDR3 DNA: TGTGCCAGCAGCTCCTACCGCCGAGTCGGGGGAGCGAACACCGGGGAGCTGTTTTTT. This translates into CASSSYRRVGGANTGELFF.

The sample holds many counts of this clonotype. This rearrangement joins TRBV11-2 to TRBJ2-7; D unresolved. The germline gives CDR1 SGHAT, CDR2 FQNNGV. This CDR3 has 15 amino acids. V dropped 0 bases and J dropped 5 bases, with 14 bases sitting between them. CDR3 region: CASSLDPGEFNEQYF. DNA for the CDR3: TGTGCCAGCAGCTTAGATCCGGGCGAATTCAACGAGCAGTACTTC.

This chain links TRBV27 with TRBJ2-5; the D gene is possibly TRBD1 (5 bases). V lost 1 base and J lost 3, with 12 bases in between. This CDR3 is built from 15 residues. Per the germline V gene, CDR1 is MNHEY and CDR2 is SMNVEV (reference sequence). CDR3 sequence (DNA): TGTGCCAGCAGTTTATGGATCCAGGGAAAAGAGACCCAGTACTTC. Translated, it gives CASSLWIQGKETQYF.

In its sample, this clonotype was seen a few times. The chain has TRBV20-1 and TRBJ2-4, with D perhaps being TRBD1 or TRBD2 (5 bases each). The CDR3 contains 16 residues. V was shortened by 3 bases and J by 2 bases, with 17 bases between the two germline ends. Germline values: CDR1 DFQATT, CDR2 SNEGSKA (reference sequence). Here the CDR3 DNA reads TGCAGTGCTAGGGGGGTGGAGGCTGCGACCAAAAACATTCAGTACTTC. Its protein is CSARGVEAATKNIQYF.

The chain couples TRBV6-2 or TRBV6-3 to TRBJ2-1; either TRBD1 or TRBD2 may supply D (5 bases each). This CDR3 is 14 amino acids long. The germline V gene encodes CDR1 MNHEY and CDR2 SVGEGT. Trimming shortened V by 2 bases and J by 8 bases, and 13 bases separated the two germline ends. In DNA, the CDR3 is TGTGCCAGCAGTTACCCTGGCAGGGACGATGAGCAGTTCTTC. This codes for CASSYPGRDDEQFF.

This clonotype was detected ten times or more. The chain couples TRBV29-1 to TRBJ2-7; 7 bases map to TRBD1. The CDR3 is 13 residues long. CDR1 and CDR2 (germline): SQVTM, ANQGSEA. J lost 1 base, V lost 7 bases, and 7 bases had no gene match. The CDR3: CSAIGDSSYEQYF. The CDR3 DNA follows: TGCAGCGCCATTGGGGACAGTTCCTACGAGCAGTACTTC.

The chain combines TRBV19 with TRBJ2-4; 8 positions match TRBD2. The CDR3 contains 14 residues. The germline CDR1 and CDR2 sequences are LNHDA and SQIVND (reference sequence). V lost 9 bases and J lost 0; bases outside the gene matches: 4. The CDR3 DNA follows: TGTGCCAGCCGGGAGGGGATAGCCAAAAACATTCAGTACTTC. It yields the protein CASREGIAKNIQYF.

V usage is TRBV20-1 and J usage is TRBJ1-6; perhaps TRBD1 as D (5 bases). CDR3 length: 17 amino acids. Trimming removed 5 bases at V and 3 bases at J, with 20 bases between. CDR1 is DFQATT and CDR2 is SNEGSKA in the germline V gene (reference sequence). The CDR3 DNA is TGCAGTGCTGAGGCCACAGACAGCCACAACTATAATTCACCCCTCCACTTT. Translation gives CSAEATDSHNYNSPLHF.